Sequencing of this TCR beta chain was carried out in a study of human T cells and chemical hapten exposure (dated by TCRdb to the early 2020s). In terms of the full investigation: For sensitization, 2% DPC in acetone was applied to a 2 cm by 2 cm area of upper inner arm skin. This study followed changes in the peripheral blood TCR repertoire in vivo during primary and secondary sensitization of alopecia patients to the hapten diphenylcyclopropenone (DPC). Patch testing was done on the upper back using Finn chambers containing 0.01% DPC, and results were scored after 6 days according to International Contact Dermatitis Research Group standards. Patients additionally received weekly therapeutic DPC doses to the scalp throughout the approximately 24-week study period. Most of the patients in the cohort were female, and the cohort covered alopecia areata with under or over 50% scalp involvement, alopecia totalis and alopecia universalis. Blood samples were taken from patients before sensitization (week 0) and then at 2, 6 and about 24 weeks after DPC sensitization. For TCR sequencing, blood came from about 28 alopecia patients at anywhere from one to four time points (pre-sensitization, 2, 6 and 24 weeks). Libraries were pooled for sequencing, and per-sample TCR yields varied mainly because of small differences in library volumes within the pool. Broader findings and caveats from the paper: Significantly more large CDR3 similarity clusters were formed by expanded TCRs than by pre-sensitization or healthy control sets, consistent with antigen-driven responses. The number of TCRs above 1 in 1000 frequency did not change with DPC sensitization; there was no evidence of global repertoire structure alterations. The number of PT1 expanded TCRs positively correlated with patch test score, significant at thresholds 8, 16 and 32 but not 4. Repeated subsampling changed both the strength of the expansion versus patch-test correlation and the threshold at which the correlation became significant. Alopecia, a presumed autoimmune disease, was present in all patients, so the immune response of the patients might differ from that of healthy individuals.

What this sample's time point label stands for: pre-sensitization, week 0. This specimen's treatment or condition label, per the study, means: therapeutic diphenylcyclopropenone sensitization with weekly scalp DPC. At each patch-test visit, blood was drawn before the patch test was applied. To be eligible, patients had to be aged 18 to 70, diagnosed with alopecia and judged suitable for DPC therapy, while pregnant patients were excluded. Total RNA was extracted from unfractionated whole blood that had been collected in Tempus Blood RNA tubes. There are many counts of this clonotype. The specificity of this receptor is unknown. There are no base qualities to consult, and no much larger clone falls within one base. Receptor amplification or capture employed RACE. Instrument used: NextSeq 500. Library preparation attached unique molecular identifiers to individual cDNA molecules for quantitative, reproducible TCR counting. Each blood RNA sample was used to sequence both TCR alpha and TCR beta chains. As for the authors' bioinformatics: A median of about 87,000 TCRs per sample was observed, with a range of roughly 23,224 to 750,000. The Decombinator software suite was used to annotate V, J and CDR3 in the TCR reads. Every sample was subsampled to the same number of TCRs (28,000) for the PS versus PT1 abundance plots. TCRs were defined as expanded if absent before sensitization and observed at least eight times at the 2-week time point. TCRdb reanalyzed the raw reads on its own, using fastp at Q25 for trimming and MiXCR for clone calling, and kept in-frame beta chains. All rows with the same CDR3 protein become a single entry with the most common DNA and genes. What appears here as the V and J calls and clone size reflects TCRdb's work, not the paper's. Present in this sample are around 300,000 distinct CDR3 sequences, approximately 7.5% of which were seen just once. About 1.1% of the sample rests with the top ten.

Source: whole blood, taken in connection with sensitization to the hapten diphenylcyclopropenone (DPC). This sequence originates from a man between 18 and 35 years old with alopecia areata. Some clones in this sample may be carry-over from other donors' samples.

The CDR3 protein sequence reads: CSVVGRIGTEAFF. The sequenced DNA: TGCAGCGTTGTTGGCCGAATCGGAACTGAAGCTTTCTTT. The chain was built from TRBV29-1 and TRBJ1-1; the D gene identity is not certain. Per the germline V gene, SQVTM is the CDR1 and ANQGSEA is the CDR2. The germline ends are 14 bases apart after V is trimmed by 4 bases and J by 5 bases. Including the terminal cysteine and phenylalanine, the CDR3 comprises 13 residues. CDR3 DNA only is kept here, 39 bases in frame from base 1.